A single sample is the source of the 32 T cell receptor beta chains below, sequenced in a study of T cells in Graves' hyperthyroidism and ophthalmopathy. TCR beta CDR3 regions were amplified from RNA transcripts. The TCR CDR3 was amplified in a first-round RT-PCR using the HTBI primer set. TCRdb reprocessed the multiplex PCR reads via MiXCR and lists one record per CDR3 protein. The sample has a few hundred thousand distinct CDR3 sequences, about 15% seen once. The sample taken for sequencing was blood. The receptor set was obtained from a woman between 40 and 55 years old with Graves' hyperthyroidism that later progressed to Graves' ophthalmopathy.

This clonotype came up many times. The chain uses TRBV2 and TRBJ2-1; unclear D gene. CDR1 and CDR2 (germline): SNHLY, FYNNEI. Trimming cost V 3 bases and J 6 bases, with 12 bases left between them. CDR3 length equals 14 residues. CDR3 loop: CASSDLGGFNEQFF. The CDR3 DNA reads TGTGCCAGCAGTGATTTGGGTGGGTTCAATGAGCAGTTCTTC.

This clonotype showed up many times. The chain employs TRBV11-2 and TRBJ2-1, with 10 bases matching TRBD2. Looked up from germline, CDR1 is SGHAT and CDR2 is FQNNGV. V was clipped by 6 bases and J by 3 bases; unmatched bases: 2. This CDR3 spans 14 amino acids. CDR3 nucleotide sequence: TGTGCCAGCAGACTAGCGGGGAACTACAATGAGCAGTTCTTC. Protein product: CASRLAGNYNEQFF.

Many counts were recorded for this clonotype. The chain uses TRBV28 and TRBJ1-5; D gene uncertain. The CDR3 runs 14 residues. CDR1 and CDR2 from the germline V gene are MDHEN and SYDVKM. Trimming left V 5 bases short and J 4 bases short, with 12 bases between. The CDR3 DNA reads TGTGCCAGCAGTCCCGGACTGAGAAATCAGCCCCAGCATTTT. Translation: CASSPGLRNQPQHF.

This chain connects TRBV30 to TRBJ2-2; TRBD2 matches at 8 bases. Germline V gene lookup returns CDR1 GTSNPN and CDR2 SVGIG (reference sequence). The CDR3 runs 14 residues. Losses at the gene ends were 3 bases for V and 4 bases for J; bases not matched to a gene: 4. The CDR3 coding sequence is TGTGCCTGGAGCTGGCTAGCGGGCACCGGGGAGCTGTTTTTT. This gives the protein CAWSWLAGTGELFF.

This clonotype was observed at least ten times. The V gene is TRBV28, the J gene TRBJ2-1, with no clear D. Germline CDR1 reads MDHEN; CDR2 reads SYDVKM. V dropped 6 bases and J dropped 7 bases, with 10 bases sitting between them. The CDR3 is made up of 12 amino acids. Written as DNA, the CDR3 is TGTGCCAGCAGCCAATTTGAGAATGAGCAGTTCTTC. Amino acids: CASSQFENEQFF.

This clonotype was found many times. The J gene is TRBJ1-5, the V gene TRBV6-1; D call uncertain. V lost 1 base, J lost 0 bases, and 7 bases lay in between. Germline CDR1 MNHNS, CDR2 SASEGT. The CDR3 loop spans 15 amino acids. DNA of the CDR3: TGTGCCAGCAGTGAAGACGTATATAGCAATCAGCCCCAGCATTTT. It is translated as CASSEDVYSNQPQHF.

This clonotype was seen many times. This CDR3 is CASSLEMVFYEQYF. CDR3 DNA sequence: TGTGCCAGCAGCTTAGAAATGGTTTTCTACGAGCAGTACTTC. The V gene is TRBV7-9, the J gene TRBJ2-7; no definite D call. The length of the CDR3 is 14 residues. V lost 1 base and J 3 bases, leaving 10 bases between the germline ends. CDR1 and CDR2 from the germline V gene are SEHNR and FQNEAQ (reference sequence).

This clonotype was detected many times. The CDR3 is CASSAGTSGNYEQYF. The CDR3 DNA sequence: TGTGCCAGCAGCGCAGGGACTAGCGGAAACTACGAGCAGTACTTC. The V call is TRBV9, the J call TRBJ2-7; 11 bases map to TRBD2. Germline V CDR1 and CDR2: SGDLS, YYNGEE. This CDR3 is built from 15 residues. The J segment lost 3 bases and the V segment lost 3 bases, leaving 5 bases of the junction unmatched.

At least ten counts were recorded for this clonotype. This sequence joins TRBV20-1 and TRBJ2-1; unclear D gene. CDR3 size: 12 residues. Germline V CDR1 and CDR2: DFQATT, SNEGSKA (reference sequence). V was pared by 5 bases and J by 8 bases, with 13 bases between. In DNA, the CDR3 is TGCAGTGCTCTAATGACCTTGGATGAGCAGTTCTTC. Its translation is CSALMTLDEQFF.

The chain employs TRBV3-1 and TRBJ1-2; TRBD1 matches 8 bases. This CDR3 spans 13 amino acids. Losses at the gene ends were 3 bases for V and 8 bases for J; bases not matched to a gene: 5. Germline V gives CDR1 LGHDT, CDR2 YNNKEL (reference sequence). The CDR3 nucleotides read TGTGCCAGCAGCCAGTGGACAGGGAAAGGCTACACCTTC. Translated, it gives CASSQWTGKGYTF.

This clonotype was seen many times. This rearrangement joins TRBV27 to TRBJ2-1; TRBD2 matches 12 bases. The CDR3 loop spans 16 amino acids. Germline trimming cut 4 bases from V and 7 bases from J; bases unmatched to any gene: 8. The germline CDR1 and CDR2 sequences are MNHEY and SMNVEV (reference sequence). DNA of the CDR3: TGTGCCAGCAGTTCCCTCCTAGCGGGAGGGCGGAATGAGCAGTTCTTC. Translating it yields CASSSLLAGGRNEQFF.

This clonotype was detected many times. The gene calls are TRBV28 and TRBJ1-5; no firm D call. Between the trimmed V and J ends, which lost 6 bases and 7 bases, there was a span of 13 bases. CDR3 length: 13 amino acids. The germline V gene encodes CDR1 MDHEN and CDR2 SYDVKM. The DNA of the CDR3 is TGTGCCAGCAGACCAGGAGTCGCCCAGCCCCAGCATTTT. It specifies CASRPGVAQPQHF. The full variable domain, in which reference TRBV28 and TRBJ1-5 provide the parts outside the CDR3, is DVKVTQSSRYLVKRTGEKVFLECVQDMDHENMFWYRQDPGLGLRLIYFSYDVKMKEKGDIPEGYSVSREKKERFSLILESASTNQTSMYLCASRPGVAQPQHFGDGTRLSIL.

Ten or more counts support this clonotype. V gene TRBV20-1 combines with J gene TRBJ1-1; D gene unclear. V lost 6 bases, J lost 11 bases, and 19 bases lay in between. Germline V gene lookup returns CDR1 DFQATT and CDR2 SNEGSKA (reference sequence). This CDR3 is built from 12 residues. The CDR3 nucleotides are TGCAGTGCACGGAATCCGGGCCCTGGGGCTTTCTTT. The encoded protein is CSARNPGPGAFF.

This clonotype was seen at least ten times. This chain links TRBV11-2 with TRBJ1-1; TRBD1 matches at 7 bases. Per the germline V gene, CDR1 is SGHAT and CDR2 is FQNNGV. There are 15 residues in the CDR3. The junction had 6 bases not matched to a gene; V was cut back by 4 bases and J by 1 base. The CDR3 here is CASSSYRDRNTEAFF. The CDR3 bases are TGTGCCAGCAGCTCTTACCGGGACAGGAACACTGAAGCTTTCTTT.

There are many counts of this clonotype. The chain links TRBV27 to TRBJ1-5; 8 nucleotides agree with TRBD1. CDR3 size: 14 residues. The germline gives CDR1 MNHEY, CDR2 SMNVEV (reference sequence). V was clipped by 5 bases and J by 6 bases; unmatched bases: 6. The CDR3 loop is CASSLGTGAQPQHF. The CDR3 region has the DNA TGTGCCAGCAGTCTAGGGACAGGCGCTCAGCCCCAGCATTTT.

This clonotype was recorded a few times. The J gene is TRBJ1-5, the V gene TRBV19; D remains ambiguous. Between the trimmed V and J ends, which lost 5 bases and 1 base, there was a span of 15 bases. CDR3 length: 16 residues. Germline V CDR1 and CDR2: LNHDA, SQIVND (reference sequence). CDR3 sequence reads: CASSGGVPRSNQPQHF. CDR3 in DNA: TGTGCCAGTAGTGGCGGCGTCCCTAGGAGCAATCAGCCCCAGCATTTT.

This sequence joins TRBV20-1 and TRBJ2-7, with 7 nucleotides matching TRBD1. This CDR3 has 14 residues. V shed 6 bases, J shed 3 bases, and the junction held 11 bases outside the gene matches. CDR1 is DFQATT, CDR2 SNEGSKA, per germline (reference sequence). CDR3 region: CSAEQGQFSYEQYF. The CDR3 nucleotides read TGCAGTGCGGAACAGGGGCAGTTTAGCTACGAGCAGTACTTC.

This clonotype was seen at least ten times. The chain links TRBV15 to TRBJ2-7, with TRBD1 matching 9 bases. This CDR3 comprises 15 residues. J was trimmed by 7 bases and V by 0 bases; bases with no gene match: 7. Looked up from germline, CDR1 is LNHNV and CDR2 is YYDKDF (reference sequence). The CDR3 DNA sequence: TGTGCCACCAGCAGAGATTCGGGACAGGGTTTGGAGCAGTACTTC. Protein sequence: CATSRDSGQGLEQYF. The full variable domain, completed using reference TRBV15 and TRBJ2-7, is DAMVIQNPRYQVTQFGKPVTLSCSQTLNHNVMYWYQQKSSQAPKLLFHYYDKDFNNEADTPDNFQSRRPNTSFCFLDIRSPGLGDTAMYLCATSRDSGQGLEQYFGPGTRLTVT.

The table lists this clonotype with many counts. The chain carries TRBV5-1 and TRBJ2-7; D possibly matches TRBD1 or TRBD2 (5 bases each). Trimming pared 5 bases from V and 4 bases from J, leaving 16 bases between. Germline CDR1 and CDR2: SGHRS and YFSETQ. The length of the CDR3 is 14 residues. In DNA form, the CDR3 reads TGCGCCAGCAGGCAACCGGGACGGAATTACGAGCAGTACTTC. It specifies CASRQPGRNYEQYF. The entire variable domain, with the rest obtained from reference TRBV5-1 and TRBJ2-7, is as follows: KAGVTQTPRYLIKTRGQQVTLSCSPISGHRSVSWYQQTPGQGLQFLFEYFSETQRNKGNFPGRFSGRQFSNSRSEMNVSTLELGDSALYLCASRQPGRNYEQYFGPGTRLTVT.

This clonotype was counted at least ten times. The chain employs TRBV28 and TRBJ2-5; TRBD2 matches at 13 bases. Germline CDR1 MDHEN, CDR2 SYDVKM. The V and J ends lost 5 bases and 5 bases, in that order; junction bases with no gene match: 5. The CDR3 spans 15 residues. CDR3: CASSEPGLAGETQYF. CDR3 sequence (DNA): TGTGCCAGCAGTGAACCGGGACTAGCGGGGGAGACCCAGTACTTC.

CDR3 sequence reads: CASRGLGQGNSPLHF. The CDR3 DNA reads TGTGCCAGCAGAGGTCTGGGTCAAGGTAATTCACCCCTCCACTTT. This chain connects TRBV2 to TRBJ1-6, with D uncertain. CDR3 length equals 15 residues. V lost 6 bases to trimming and J lost 6 bases, with 15 bases between them. In germline, CDR1 is SNHLY, CDR2 FYNNEI.

This clonotype appeared a few times. The CDR3 here is CASRDRLAGRTDTQYF. The DNA of the CDR3 is TGCGCCAGCAGGGACAGACTAGCGGGACGCACAGATACGCAGTATTTT. The chain joins TRBV10-2 to TRBJ2-3, with 11 bases lining up with TRBD2. The CDR3 runs 16 residues. The V gene end was trimmed by 6 bases and the J gene end by 1 base; junction bases not matched to a gene: 6. The germline CDR1 and CDR2 sequences are WSHSY and SAAADI.

The rearrangement joins TRBV6-1 to TRBJ1-3, with 7 bases fitting TRBD1. The CDR3 contains 15 residues. With 8 bases clipped from V and 0 bases from J, the junction kept 7 bases outside the gene matches. The germline V gene encodes CDR1 MNHNS and CDR2 SASEGT. The DNA for the CDR3 is TGTGCCAGCGGGGTCGACAGGGACTCTGGAAACACCATATATTTT. Translating gives CASGVDRDSGNTIYF.

This clonotype appeared many times. The V call is TRBV3-1, the J call TRBJ2-5; either TRBD1 or TRBD2 may fit D (6 bases each). The CDR3 covers 15 residues. Germline V CDR1 and CDR2: LGHDT, YNNKEL (reference sequence). Trimming took off 1 base at V and 7 bases at J, with 16 bases between the two ends. The DNA of the CDR3 is TGTGCCAGCAGCCAAGGAGGGGGTCACGGGGGGACCCAGTACTTC. Translation gives CASSQGGGHGGTQYF.

This clonotype occurred many times. The rearrangement joins TRBV11-2 to TRBJ2-7; D gene unclear. The CDR3 covers 13 residues. Germline-derived CDR1 and CDR2 are SGHAT and FQNNGV. V lost 5 bases and J 2 bases, leaving 10 bases between the germline ends. For the CDR3, the DNA is TGTGCCAGCAGCCGTATTGGGGCCTACGAGCAGTACTTC. Protein sequence: CASSRIGAYEQYF.

Of note for this clonotype: Given a much more abundant clone one base away, this may be a read error. The chain combines TRBV4-1 with TRBJ2-1; 7 bases match TRBD2. The germline CDR1 and CDR2 sequences are MGHRA and YSYEKL. The V segment lost 1 base and the J segment 7 bases; nucleotides outside the gene matches: 16. CDR3 length: 18 residues. CDR3 coding DNA: TGCGCCAGCAGCCAAGTATGGGGGGGACGGGAGTCTTGGAATGAGCAGTTCTTC. It is translated as CASSQVWGGRESWNEQFF.

This clonotype was counted at least ten times. The V call is TRBV11-2, the J call TRBJ2-5; D may be TRBD1 (5 bases). The V end lost 5 bases, the J end lost 1 base, and 14 bases lay between the germline ends. The CDR3 covers 15 residues. From germline, CDR1 is SGHAT and CDR2 FQNNGV. In nucleotides, the CDR3 is TGTGCCAGCAGCCCCCTCAGGGCAGTCCAAGAGACCCAGTACTTC. Translated: CASSPLRAVQETQYF.

CDR3 nucleotides: TGTGCCAGCAGTCGTGTAAGGGGGAGTGGGACTAGCGGGAGGCCCCCCCCCACAGATACGCAGTATTTT. This gives the protein CASSRVRGSGTSGRPPPTDTQYF. The rearrangement joins TRBV27 to TRBJ2-3; 15 bases line up with TRBD2. The germline V gene has CDR1 MNHEY and CDR2 SMNVEV (reference sequence). The CDR3 is 23 amino acids. After removal of 5 bases from V and 2 bases from J, the junction contained 23 bases not matched to a gene.

This clonotype was recorded at least ten times. The chain combines TRBV11-2 with TRBJ2-7, with 9 bases matching TRBD1. CDR3 length equals 14 residues. V gave up 6 bases and J gave up 3 bases; unmatched junction bases: 6. Per the germline V gene, CDR1 is SGHAT and CDR2 is FQNNGV. CDR3 in DNA: TGTGCCAGCAGTCCGGGACAGGGATACTACGAGCAGTACTTC. It codes for CASSPGQGYYEQYF.

In its sample, this clonotype was seen many times. This rearrangement joins TRBV6-6 to TRBJ1-1, with a possible D match to TRBD1 (6 bases). Germline-derived CDR1 and CDR2 are MNHNY and SVGAGI (reference sequence). V lost 2 bases to trimming and J lost 10 bases, with 14 bases between them. There are 13 residues in the CDR3. CDR3 residues: CASSYMGGALAFF. Here the CDR3 DNA reads TGTGCCAGCAGTTACATGGGGGGCGCTTTAGCTTTCTTT.

The V and J genes are TRBV20-1 and TRBJ1-1; 7 nucleotides agree with TRBD1. This CDR3 is 17 amino acids long. CDR1 DFQATT and CDR2 SNEGSKA come from the germline V gene (reference sequence). The V and J ends lost 3 bases and 4 bases, in that order; junction bases with no gene match: 17. CDR3 loop: CSASRIRQGYSGTEAFF. The CDR3 bases are TGCAGTGCTAGCCGGATTCGACAGGGCTATTCAGGCACTGAAGCTTTCTTT.

This clonotype was detected many times. The chain couples TRBV20-1 to TRBJ2-1, with D tentatively TRBD2 (5 bases). The CDR3 runs 14 residues. Germline V lookup: CDR1 DFQATT, CDR2 SNEGSKA (reference sequence). Between the trimmed V and J ends, which lost 2 bases and 0 bases, there was a span of 8 bases. CDR3 sequence reads: CSARRSGSYNEQFF. CDR3 sequence (DNA): TGCAGTGCTAGAAGGAGCGGCTCCTACAATGAGCAGTTCTTC.